This entry lists 26 T cell receptor beta chains sequenced from one sample in a study of T cell responses to AZD1222 COVID-19 vaccine. Generated by immunoSEQ multiplex PCR, the TCRdb table keeps only in-frame clones and is missing some. The sample has tens of thousands of clones, approximately 91% seen once. The sample here was peripheral blood, taken on day 0 of AZD1222 vaccination. The receptor set was obtained from an adult in good health.

The J gene is TRBJ2-7, the V gene TRBV24-1; 7 positions match TRBD1. With V trimmed by 5 bases and J by 3 bases, 9 bases remained unmatched. Per the germline V gene, CDR1 is KGHDR and CDR2 is SFDVKD. This CDR3 is built from 15 residues. CDR3 DNA: TGTGCCACCAGTGTTGACAGGGATGGAAGCTACGAGCAGTACTTC. It specifies CATSVDRDGSYEQYF.

The chain employs TRBV7-8 and TRBJ1-5; 9 bases match TRBD1. V trimming: 6 bases; J trimming: 2 bases; junction bases outside the gene matches: 5. Germline values: CDR1 SGHVS, CDR2 FQNEAQ. This CDR3 comprises 15 residues. The DNA of the CDR3 is TGTGCCAGCAGACCTGACAGGGGGGGCAATCAGCCCCAGCATTTT. Translating gives CASRPDRGGNQPQHF.

This chain uses TRBV11-2 with TRBJ2-1; D is unclear. The germline V gene encodes CDR1 SGHAT and CDR2 FQNNGV. Trimming took off 3 bases at V and 7 bases at J, with 13 bases between the two ends. CDR3 length equals 14 residues. CDR3 sequence: CASSFPGVSNEQFF. CDR3 bases: TGTGCCAGCAGCTTTCCAGGAGTCAGTAATGAGCAGTTCTTC.

The chain combines TRBV6-5 with TRBJ2-7; 7 bases line up with TRBD1. This CDR3 contains 13 residues. Trimming removed 10 bases from V and 2 bases from J; junction bases left unmatched: 8. Looked up from germline, CDR1 is MNHEY and CDR2 is SVGAGI. The CDR3 nucleotides are TGTGCCACCGGACGGGACAGCCCCTACGAGCAGTACTTC. Protein sequence: CATGRDSPYEQYF.

V is TRBV18 and J is TRBJ2-1; D is possibly TRBD2 (5 bases). CDR3 length: 17 amino acids. CDR1 and CDR2 (germline): KGHSH, LQKENI. Trimming shortened V by 2 bases and J by 12 bases, and 26 bases separated the two germline ends. The CDR3 DNA follows: TGTGCCAGCTCACCAAATGAGGCCCTTGCGGGTGGAAACGGGCAGTTCTTC. Encoded protein: CASSPNEALAGGNGQFF.

The J gene is TRBJ2-1, the V gene TRBV3-1 (or the pseudogene TRBV3-2); tentatively, D is TRBD1 (5 bases). The CDR3 totals 13 residues. Germline V gives CDR1 LGHDT, CDR2 YNNKEL (reference sequence). V was cut by 6 bases and J by 6 bases, with 12 bases left in between. CDR3 region: CASSLDSSNEQFF. CDR3 DNA: TGTGCCAGCAGTCTCGACAGCTCCAATGAGCAGTTCTTC.

The chain couples TRBV3-1 (or the pseudogene TRBV3-2) to TRBJ1-4; D gene unclear. V was clipped by 1 base and J by 7 bases, with 4 bases between them. Germline V gene sequence: CDR1 LGHDT, CDR2 YNNKEL (reference sequence). The CDR3 loop spans 12 amino acids. In nucleotides, the CDR3 is TGTGCCAGCAGCCAAGGGACTGAAAAACTGTTTTTT. Protein sequence: CASSQGTEKLFF.

The chain combines TRBV2 with TRBJ2-1, with 7 nucleotides matching TRBD1. The CDR3 length is 12 residues. Germline V gives CDR1 SNHLY, CDR2 FYNNEI. V lost 6 bases, J lost 9 bases, and 5 bases stayed unmatched. The CDR3: CASRTTGSEQFF. The CDR3 DNA reads TGTGCCAGCAGGACGACAGGGAGTGAGCAGTTCTTC.

The CDR3 DNA follows: TGTGCCAGTAGTCCCCGGACAGGGCGGGGCGAGCAGTACTTC. Translated: CASSPRTGRGEQYF. This chain links TRBV19 with TRBJ2-7; 8 bases are shared with TRBD1. The V and J ends lost 5 bases and 6 bases, in that order; junction bases with no gene match: 9. The germline V gene encodes CDR1 LNHDA and CDR2 SQIVND (reference sequence). The CDR3 has 14 residues.

The chain combines TRBV28 with TRBJ2-1, with 8 bases identical to TRBD2. V lost 5 bases and J lost 4; bases outside the gene matches: 7. This CDR3 has 15 residues. Germline lookup yields CDR1 MDHEN and CDR2 SYDVKM. Written as DNA, the CDR3 is TGTGCCAGCAGTCCCGGGACTAGAAGTTACAATGAGCAGTTCTTC. Translated, it gives CASSPGTRSYNEQFF.

This chain connects TRBV9 to TRBJ1-1; tentatively, D is TRBD1 (6 bases). The V end lost 1 base, the J end lost 2 bases, and 9 bases lay between the germline ends. The CDR3 covers 14 residues. In germline, CDR1 is SGDLS, CDR2 YYNGEE. The CDR3 reads CASSVSGANTEAFF. The CDR3 DNA reads TGTGCCAGCAGCGTATCGGGGGCAAACACTGAAGCTTTCTTT.

J is TRBJ2-5 and V is TRBV10-3, with D possibly matching TRBD1 (5 bases). CDR3 length: 14 residues. Trimming took off 4 bases at V and 1 base at J, with 10 bases between the two ends. The germline CDR1 and CDR2 sequences are ENHRY and SYGVKD. This chain's CDR3 is CAISGQPTQETQYF. In nucleotides, the CDR3 is TGTGCCATCAGTGGACAGCCTACCCAAGAGACCCAGTACTTC.

V usage is TRBV3-1 (or the pseudogene TRBV3-2) and J usage is TRBJ1-2, with 10 bases fitting TRBD1. From germline, CDR1 is LGHDT and CDR2 YNNKEL (reference sequence). The CDR3 length is 14 residues. The J segment lost 8 bases and the V segment lost 0 bases, leaving 3 bases of the junction unmatched. The CDR3 bases are TGTGCCAGCAGCCAAGAAGGACAGGGGGGAGGCTACACCTTC. Translating it yields CASSQEGQGGGYTF.

The chain carries TRBV29-1 and TRBJ2-1; D is unresolved. CDR1 is SQVTM, CDR2 ANQGSEA, per germline. Between the trimmed V and J ends, which lost 7 bases and 4 bases, there was a span of 11 bases. The CDR3 loop spans 12 amino acids. CDR3 bases: TGCAGCGGAGGACGGCAGTACAATGAGCAGTTCTTC. Protein sequence: CSGGRQYNEQFF.

The chain joins TRBV29-1 to TRBJ2-7; 7 bases line up with TRBD1. Germline V lookup: CDR1 SQVTM, CDR2 ANQGSEA. The V gene end was trimmed by 6 bases and the J gene end by 5 bases; junction bases not matched to a gene: 7. The CDR3 runs to 12 residues. Here the CDR3 DNA reads TGCAGCGTAGGGACAGCTAGCAACGAGCAGTACTTC. As protein: CSVGTASNEQYF.

The V call is TRBV18, the J call TRBJ2-7, with a weak D call TRBD1 (6 bases). Germline-derived CDR1 and CDR2 are KGHSH and LQKENI. With 3 bases removed from V and 2 bases from J, the gap between germline ends came to 11 bases. The CDR3 extends over 14 amino acids. DNA for the CDR3: TGTGCCAGCTCACCGGACAGAAGTACCTACGAGCAGTACTTC. Residues: CASSPDRSTYEQYF. Full variable domain (remainder filled in from reference TRBV18 and TRBJ2-7): NAGVMQNPRHLVRRRGQEARLRCSPMKGHSHVYWYRQLPEEGLKFMVYLQKENIIDESGMPKERFSAEFPKEGPSILRIQQVVRGDSAAYFCASSPDRSTYEQYFGPGTRLTVT.

V and J are TRBV19 and TRBJ1-5; D is possibly TRBD1 (6 bases). The CDR3 runs to 13 residues. Looked up from germline, CDR1 is LNHDA and CDR2 is SQIVND (reference sequence). V was pared by 7 bases and J by 2 bases, with 9 bases between. The CDR3 protein is CASTGAGNQPQHF. The CDR3 DNA reads as TGTGCCAGTACAGGGGCAGGCAATCAGCCCCAGCATTTT.

In this sample, this clone turned up once. V and J are TRBV28 and TRBJ2-7; 10 nucleotides match TRBD2. V dropped 5 bases and J dropped 1; count of bases not matched to a gene: 8. Germline V lookup: CDR1 MDHEN, CDR2 SYDVKM. The CDR3 loop spans 16 amino acids. The CDR3 here is CASSNPTSGTSYEQYF. DNA of the CDR3: TGTGCCAGCAGTAACCCCACTAGCGGGACTTCCTACGAGCAGTACTTC.

This chain joins TRBV15 and TRBJ1-1; the D is unclear. The germline V gene has CDR1 LNHNV and CDR2 YYDKDF (reference sequence). Trimming removed 8 bases from V and 4 bases from J, with 17 bases in between. The CDR3 runs to 14 residues. The CDR3 nucleotides are TGTGCCACCTCTCGAGTAGGGAAGGGCACTGAAGCTTTCTTT. Encoded protein: CATSRVGKGTEAFF. Filled out from reference TRBV15 and TRBJ1-1, the complete variable domain reads DAMVIQNPRYQVTQFGKPVTLSCSQTLNHNVMYWYQQKSSQAPKLLFHYYDKDFNNEADTPDNFQSRRPNTSFCFLDIRSPGLGDTAMYLCATSRVGKGTEAFFGQGTRLTVV.

The chain couples TRBV15 to TRBJ1-2; 9 bases are shared with TRBD1. V dropped 1 base and J dropped 6; count of bases not matched to a gene: 9. Germline V gene data show CDR1 as LNHNV and CDR2 as YYDKDF (reference sequence). This CDR3 spans 16 amino acids. CDR3 sequence (DNA): TGTGCCACCAGCAGAGGACAGGGGGTAAACTCGAATGGCTACACCTTC. This encodes CATSRGQGVNSNGYTF.

This rearrangement joins TRBV7-8 to TRBJ2-5; 15 bases align to TRBD2. Germline CDR1 SGHVS, CDR2 FQNEAQ. V lost 2 bases to trimming and J lost 4 bases; unmatched junction nucleotides: 5. CDR3 length equals 17 residues. Written as DNA, the CDR3 is TGTGCCAGCAGCTTAAGGGGACTAGCGGGAGGTGGAGAGACCCAGTACTTC. This translates into CASSLRGLAGGGETQYF.

This clone was counted once. This rearrangement joins TRBV14 to TRBJ2-3, with D perhaps matching TRBD1 (5 bases). V lost 4 bases and J lost 5, with 13 bases in between. CDR3 size: 14 residues. The germline CDR1 and CDR2 sequences are SGHDN and FVKESK. CDR3 in DNA: TGTGCCAGCAGCCTTCCGCGACAGATAGATACGCAGTATTTT. This codes for CASSLPRQIDTQYF.

The gene calls are TRBV15 and TRBJ2-1; no clear D gene. CDR1 LNHNV and CDR2 YYDKDF come from the germline V gene (reference sequence). The CDR3 totals 12 residues. Trimming took off 5 bases at V and 9 bases at J, with 11 bases between the two ends. The CDR3, as DNA: TGTGCCACCAGCGGCCTGGGCGTTGAGCAGTTCTTC. It is translated as CATSGLGVEQFF.

The chain uses TRBV5-4 and TRBJ2-7; TRBD2 matches at 9 bases. The junction had 13 bases not matched to a gene; V was cut back by 4 bases and J by 2 bases. The germline gives CDR1 SGHNT, CDR2 YYREEE (reference sequence). The CDR3 runs 17 residues. Here the CDR3 DNA reads TGTGCCAGCAGCCCGTCCTCTTTGGGCGGGAGGGCCTACGAGCAGTACTTC. Its protein product is CASSPSSLGGRAYEQYF.

The genes are TRBV18 and TRBJ2-3; D gene unclear. Trimming shortened V by 3 bases and J by 0 bases, and 13 bases separated the two germline ends. CDR1 and CDR2 (germline): KGHSH, LQKENI. CDR3 length equals 16 residues. The DNA for the CDR3 is TGTGCCAGCTCACCCCTCTCCGCTATTAGCACAGATACGCAGTATTTT. This codes for CASSPLSAISTDTQYF.

The chain couples TRBV6-1 to TRBJ1-5; no clear D gene. Trimming pared 1 base from V and 6 bases from J, leaving 7 bases between. Germline values: CDR1 MNHNS, CDR2 SASEGT. CDR3 length: 13 residues. As DNA, the CDR3 is TGTGCCAGCAGTGAAGGACTAAGTCAGCCCCAGCATTTT. The encoded protein is CASSEGLSQPQHF.